The 26 T cell receptor beta chains below come from one sample, sequenced in a study of T cells after posttransplantation cyclophosphamide. Assay: immunoSEQ multiplex PCR; the TCRdb copy retains only in-frame clones and omits some. The repertoire holds more than 30,000 clones, around nine tenths seen once, with 0.24% in the top ten. The naive gate required viable CD3+CD4+ or CD3+CD8+ cells with CCR7+CD45RA+CD45RO-CD95-CD27+CD28+ phenotype. Sample: naive CD4+ T cells sorted from PBMCs. These TCRs come from a woman in her sixties or seventies in good health, CMV-negative, and a related stem cell transplant donor.

This sequence joins TRBV27 and TRBJ1-5; possibly TRBD1 for D (5 bases). Trimming stripped 3 bases from V and 2 bases from J, with 11 bases between. The CDR3 is made up of 15 amino acids. Germline values: CDR1 MNHEY, CDR2 SMNVEV (reference sequence). The CDR3, as DNA: TGTGCCAGCAGTTTGGGGGGGATTGGCAATCAGCCCCAGCATTTT. Protein sequence: CASSLGGIGNQPQHF.

As regards this clone: Germline is not matched at one junction end, which may reflect a read error. Other DNA sequences of this sample code for an identical CDR3. The CDR3 loop reads CASSYSPGQGAGYTF. Here the CDR3 DNA reads TGTGCCAGCAGTTACTCGCCGGGACAGGGGGCCGGCTATACCTTC. V and J are TRBV6-5 and TRBJ1-2, with 12 bases aligning to TRBD1. Germline CDR1 reads MNHEY; CDR2 reads SVGAGI. This CDR3 comprises 15 residues.

The chain has TRBV6-6 and TRBJ1-4, with TRBD1 identical over 8 bases. J lost 7 bases, V lost 4 bases, and 8 bases had no gene match. The CDR3 covers 15 residues. CDR1 is MNHNY and CDR2 is SVGAGI in the germline V gene (reference sequence). The CDR3 spells CASSSPDRAGEKLFF. CDR3 in DNA: TGTGCCAGCAGTTCTCCGGACAGGGCGGGTGAAAAACTGTTTTTT.

CDR3: CASVGSGDATNEKLFF. The CDR3 DNA is TGTGCCAGCGTAGGATCAGGGGATGCAACTAATGAAAAACTGTTTTTT. The chain uses TRBV18 and TRBJ1-4; possibly TRBD1 for D (6 bases). V dropped 8 bases and J dropped 0 bases, with 16 bases sitting between them. The germline V gene has CDR1 KGHSH and CDR2 LQKENI. The CDR3 loop spans 16 amino acids.

DNA for the CDR3: TGTGCCAGTAGCCCAAGGGGTCACGCCTACGAGCAGTACTTC. Encoded protein: CASSPRGHAYEQYF. V usage is TRBV19 and J usage is TRBJ2-7; D perhaps matches TRBD1 (5 bases). The CDR3 runs 14 residues. Trimming removed 6 bases at V and 2 bases at J, with 14 bases between. Looked up from germline, CDR1 is LNHDA and CDR2 is SQIVND (reference sequence).

This chain connects TRBV11-2 to TRBJ2-3, with D maybe TRBD2 (5 bases). Deletions cut 6 bases from V and 7 bases from J, with 8 bases between. This CDR3 is built from 11 residues. From germline, CDR1 is SGHAT and CDR2 FQNNGV. CDR3 loop: CASRDFYTQYF. CDR3 DNA sequence: TGTGCCAGCAGGGACTTTTATACGCAGTATTTT.

This clone was detected only once. J is TRBJ1-2 and V is TRBV5-4, with D possibly being TRBD1 (6 bases). Trimming stripped 3 bases from V and 1 base from J, with 13 bases between. Germline CDR1 SGHNT, CDR2 YYREEE (reference sequence). The CDR3 contains 15 residues. CDR3: CASSSGTPHNYGYTF. DNA of the CDR3: TGTGCCAGCAGCTCCGGGACACCTCATAACTATGGCTACACCTTC.

The chain recombines TRBV28 with TRBJ2-1; 9 nucleotides match TRBD2. J was trimmed by 4 bases and V by 4 bases; bases with no gene match: 8. CDR3 length: 16 residues. The germline V gene encodes CDR1 MDHEN and CDR2 SYDVKM. The CDR3 nucleotides read TGTGCCAGCAGTTCCTCCGCTAGCGGGAAGTACAATGAGCAGTTCTTC. As protein: CASSSSASGKYNEQFF. Full variable domain (rest looked up from reference TRBV28 and TRBJ2-1): DVKVTQSSRYLVKRTGEKVFLECVQDMDHENMFWYRQDPGLGLRLIYFSYDVKMKEKGDIPEGYSVSREKKERFSLILESASTNQTSMYLCASSSSASGKYNEQFFGPGTRLTVL.

This clone has a single count. The chain links TRBV7-2 to TRBJ2-2; weak D call: TRBD2 (5 bases). Germline V gene sequence: CDR1 SGHTA, CDR2 FQGNSA. The CDR3 is 15 residues long. V lost 5 bases to trimming and J lost 1 base, with 11 bases between them. In DNA, the CDR3 is TGTGCCAGCAGCGCGGGCAGGAGGAACACCGGGGAGCTGTTTTTT. This encodes CASSAGRRNTGELFF.

This clone was detected only once. The chain links TRBV11-2 to TRBJ2-3; 7 bases agree with TRBD2. Losses at the gene ends were 7 bases for V and 5 bases for J; bases not matched to a gene: 9. Germline CDR1 reads SGHAT; CDR2 reads FQNNGV. The CDR3 is 14 residues long. The CDR3 here is CASIGGGSIDTQYF. In DNA form, the CDR3 reads TGTGCCAGCATCGGTGGCGGGAGTATAGATACGCAGTATTTT.

The DNA for the CDR3 is TGTGCCAGCAGCTACCGACAGGACTCCTACGAGCAGTACTTC. This encodes CASSYRQDSYEQYF. This chain uses TRBV7-9 with TRBJ2-7, with D tentatively TRBD1 (6 bases). The CDR3 has 14 amino acids. V was clipped by 4 bases and J by 0 bases, with 10 bases between them. Germline loops: CDR1 SEHNR, CDR2 FQNEAQ (reference sequence).

The chain carries TRBV9 and TRBJ2-1; 14 nucleotides align to TRBD2. Losses at the gene ends were 4 bases for V and 4 bases for J; bases not matched to a gene: 4. The CDR3 is 16 residues long. CDR1 is SGDLS and CDR2 is YYNGEE in the germline V gene. CDR3 in DNA: TGTGCCAGCAGCATGGGACTAGCGGGGGCTTACAATGAGCAGTTCTTC. Amino acids: CASSMGLAGAYNEQFF.

Concerning this clone: Other DNA sequences of this sample code for an identical CDR3. In nucleotides, the CDR3 is TGTGCCAGCAGACAGGGACAAGAGACCCAGTACTTC. This sequence encodes CASRQGQETQYF. The chain carries TRBV6-5 and TRBJ2-5; D possibly corresponds to TRBD1 (6 bases). The CDR3 has 12 residues. The V end was cut by 6 bases, the J end by 2 bases, with 7 bases between. Per germline, CDR1 MNHEY and CDR2 SVGAGI.

V usage is TRBV5-4 and J usage is TRBJ2-3; 7 bases fit TRBD2. Looked up from germline, CDR1 is SGHNT and CDR2 is YYREEE (reference sequence). Trimming removed 4 bases from V and 0 bases from J; junction bases left unmatched: 5. The CDR3 runs 15 residues. CDR3 residues: CASSATSASTDTQYF. The DNA for the CDR3 is TGTGCCAGCAGCGCCACTAGCGCAAGCACAGATACGCAGTATTTT.

The genes are TRBV10-1 and TRBJ2-3; possible D gene TRBD2, 8 bases. This CDR3 has 16 amino acids. The V gene's germline CDR1 is WNHNN and CDR2 SYGVQD (reference sequence). The V and J ends lost 3 bases and 4 bases respectively, with 17 bases between them. The CDR3 DNA reads as TGCGCCAGCAGTGATAAGGGGACAGCGGGGGCAGATACGCAGTATTTT. It codes for CASSDKGTAGADTQYF.

CDR3 bases: TGTGCCAGTGCTCCAGGGGGCTTTGAGCAGTACTTC. Translation: CASAPGGFEQYF. J is TRBJ2-7 and V is TRBV19; 8 bases agree with TRBD1. The V segment lost 8 bases and the J segment 7 bases; nucleotides outside the gene matches: 7. Germline values: CDR1 LNHDA, CDR2 SQIVND (reference sequence). The CDR3 extends over 12 amino acids.

This chain joins TRBV6-5 and TRBJ1-1; possible D gene TRBD1, 5 bases. V was shortened by 4 bases and J by 0 bases, with 12 bases between the two germline ends. The germline V gene has CDR1 MNHEY and CDR2 SVGAGI. The CDR3 sequence is 15 residues long. As DNA, the CDR3 is TGTGCCAGCAGTTCCCTTGACAGACTGAACACTGAAGCTTTCTTT. This sequence encodes CASSSLDRLNTEAFF.

The V and J genes are TRBV5-1 and TRBJ2-5; 7 bases match TRBD2. The better agreement between TRBJ2-7 and the DNA end casts doubt on the J call. CDR3 length: 14 amino acids. In germline, CDR1 is SGHRS, CDR2 YFSETQ. The CDR3, as DNA: TGCGCCAGCAGGGTGAGCGCGGGAGCCTACGAGCAGTACTTC. This sequence encodes CASRVSAGAYEQYF.

The count of this clone is one. The rearrangement links TRBV4-2 to TRBJ2-5, with TRBD2 matching over 11 bases. This CDR3 has 16 residues. The junction had 4 bases not matched to a gene; V was cut back by 3 bases and J by 1 base. The germline gives CDR1 LGHNA, CDR2 YNFKEQ. The CDR3 coding sequence is TGTGCCAGCAGCCAGGCCGGGACTAGCGGCCAAGAGACCCAGTACTTC. It specifies CASSQAGTSGQETQYF.

This chain connects TRBV6-5 to TRBJ2-7, with TRBD2 identical over 14 bases. Germline CDR1 is MNHEY and CDR2 is SVGAGI. With V trimmed by 2 bases and J by 4 bases, 4 bases remained unmatched. This CDR3 region has 16 residues. CDR3 in amino acids: CASSYRTSGRTYEQYF. Here the CDR3 DNA reads TGTGCCAGCAGTTACCGGACTAGCGGGAGGACATACGAGCAGTACTTC.

V gene TRBV7-2 combines with J gene TRBJ2-1, with 12 positions matching TRBD2. The CDR3 spans 18 residues. CDR1 and CDR2 (germline): SGHTA, FQGNSA. Losses at the gene ends were 1 base for V and 4 bases for J; bases not matched to a gene: 8. CDR3 sequence (DNA): TGTGCCAGCAGCTTAGTTCGGCCCCTAGCGGGAGGGTACAATGAGCAGTTCTTC. It codes for CASSLVRPLAGGYNEQFF.

This chain links TRBV7-9 with TRBJ1-2, with 7 positions matching TRBD1. CDR1 SEHNR and CDR2 FQNEAQ come from the germline V gene (reference sequence). The CDR3 is 15 residues long. J was trimmed by 8 bases and V by 5 bases; bases with no gene match: 14. This chain's CDR3 is CASSGRDRNLHGYTF. The CDR3 coding sequence is TGTGCCAGCAGCGGCCGGGACAGAAATCTACACGGCTACACCTTC.

V and J are TRBV27 and TRBJ1-4, with TRBD1 as a possible D gene (6 bases). Germline-derived CDR1 and CDR2 are MNHEY and SMNVEV (reference sequence). V lost 3 bases, J lost 5 bases, and 19 bases lay in between. The CDR3 covers 17 residues. Here the CDR3 DNA reads TGTGCCAGCAGTTTTCCCCCTCCGGGACACCGGAATGAAAAACTGTTTTTT. Translation: CASSFPPPGHRNEKLFF.

The count of this clone is one. The V call is TRBV7-6, the J call TRBJ1-1, with a tentative D call TRBD1 (5 bases). The length of the CDR3 is 16 residues. V was cut by 0 bases and J by 3 bases, with 14 bases left in between. CDR1 SGHVS and CDR2 FNYEAQ come from the germline V gene. Here the CDR3 DNA reads TGTGCCAGCAGCTTAGCGCGAAAGGGGCTCCACACTGAAGCTTTCTTT. It is translated as CASSLARKGLHTEAFF. The full variable domain, in which reference TRBV7-6 and TRBJ1-1 provide the parts outside the CDR3, is GAGVSQSPRYKVTKRGQDVALRCDPISGHVSLYWYRQALGQGPEFLTYFNYEAQQDKSGLPNDRFSAERPEGSISTLTIQRTEQRDSAMYRCASSLARKGLHTEAFFGQGTRLTVV.

This clone was found once. The rearrangement joins TRBV29-1 to TRBJ2-7; D perhaps matches TRBD2 (5 bases). Germline V CDR1 and CDR2: SQVTM, ANQGSEA. Trimming removed 4 bases from V and 0 bases from J, with 10 bases in between. This CDR3 spans 13 amino acids. CDR3 DNA: TGCAGCGTTGGGTCCGGGGACTCCTACGAGCAGTACTTC. Translation gives CSVGSGDSYEQYF.

V and J are TRBV5-6 and TRBJ1-5, with TRBD1 identical over 7 bases. Per germline, CDR1 SGHDT and CDR2 YYEEEE. Trimming removed 2 bases from V and 1 base from J; junction bases left unmatched: 3. The CDR3 loop spans 15 amino acids. CDR3 sequence: CASSFLQGSNQPQHF. In DNA form, the CDR3 reads TGTGCCAGCAGCTTTCTACAGGGGAGCAATCAGCCCCAGCATTTT.